The sequence of this T cell receptor beta chain was determined in a study of T cell responses to AZD1222 COVID-19 vaccine. Trimming stripped 2 bases from V and 5 bases from J, with 12 bases between. The CDR3 loop spans 14 amino acids. CDR1 and CDR2 (germline): SGHDT, YYEEEE. Study outcomes and limitations: Variant regions that are unmutated are reportedly the target of nearly half of spike-specific TCRs. Females made up more of the donors, who were largely white British, and clonal diversity may have come out too low. Two AZD1222 doses significantly raised spike-specific TCR breadth and depth over controls.

Repertoires were generated with immunoSEQ multiplex PCR, while TCRdb's copy carries only in-frame clones and drops some. Counted here are about 140,000 clones, 93% occurring once; the ten biggest clones make up 0.7% to 1%. In the case of this clone: Its specificity is not known.

The sample consisted of peripheral blood, taken on day 0 of MenACWY control vaccination. The source of this sequence is an adult in good health. This rearrangement joins TRBV5-6 to TRBJ2-3, with D uncertain. This chain's CDR3 is CASSLVGLGDTQYF. The CDR3 coding sequence is TGTGCCAGCAGCTTAGTCGGGCTGGGAGATACGCAGTATTTT.